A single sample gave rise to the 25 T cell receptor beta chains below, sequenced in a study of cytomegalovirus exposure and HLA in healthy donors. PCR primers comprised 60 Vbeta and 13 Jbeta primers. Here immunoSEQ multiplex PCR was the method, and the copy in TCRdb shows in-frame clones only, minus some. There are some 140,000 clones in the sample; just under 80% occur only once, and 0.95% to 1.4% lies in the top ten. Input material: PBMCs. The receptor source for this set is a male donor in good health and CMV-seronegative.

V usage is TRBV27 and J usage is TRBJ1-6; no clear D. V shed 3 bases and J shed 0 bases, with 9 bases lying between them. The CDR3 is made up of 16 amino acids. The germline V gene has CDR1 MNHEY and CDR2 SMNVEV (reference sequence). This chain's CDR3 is CASSLGASSYNSPLHF. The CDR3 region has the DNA TGTGCCAGCAGTTTGGGCGCAAGCTCCTATAATTCACCCCTCCACTTT.

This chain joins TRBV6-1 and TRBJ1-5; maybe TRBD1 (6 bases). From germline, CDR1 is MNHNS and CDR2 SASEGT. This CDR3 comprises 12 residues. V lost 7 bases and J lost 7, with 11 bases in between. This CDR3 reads CASIQGGQPQHF. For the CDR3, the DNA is TGTGCCAGCATACAGGGCGGACAGCCCCAGCATTTT.

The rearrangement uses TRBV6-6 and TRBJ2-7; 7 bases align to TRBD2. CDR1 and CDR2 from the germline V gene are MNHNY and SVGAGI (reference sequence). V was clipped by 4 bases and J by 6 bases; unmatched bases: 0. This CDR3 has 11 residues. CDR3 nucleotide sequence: TGTGCCAGCAGTTGGGGGGGCGAGCAGTACTTC. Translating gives CASSWGGEQYF.

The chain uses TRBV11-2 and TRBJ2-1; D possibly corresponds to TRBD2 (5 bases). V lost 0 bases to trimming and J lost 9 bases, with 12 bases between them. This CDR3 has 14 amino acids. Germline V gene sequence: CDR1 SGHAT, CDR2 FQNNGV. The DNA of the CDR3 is TGTGCCAGCAGCTTAGACGGCCTCCGGGGTGAGCAGTTCTTC. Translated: CASSLDGLRGEQFF.

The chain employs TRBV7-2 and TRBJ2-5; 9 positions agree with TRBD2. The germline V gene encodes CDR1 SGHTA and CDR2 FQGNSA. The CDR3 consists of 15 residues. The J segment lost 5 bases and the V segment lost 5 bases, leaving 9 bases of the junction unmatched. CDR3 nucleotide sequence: TGTGCCAGCAGCCCTCGGGCGGGGGGGTCGGAGACCCAGTACTTC. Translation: CASSPRAGGSETQYF.

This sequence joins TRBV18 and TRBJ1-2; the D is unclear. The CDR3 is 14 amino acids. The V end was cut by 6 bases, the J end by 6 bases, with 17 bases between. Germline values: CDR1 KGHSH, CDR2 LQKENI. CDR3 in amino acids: CASSRGSDEHGYTF. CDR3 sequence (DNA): TGTGCCAGCTCCCGAGGGTCAGATGAGCATGGCTACACCTTC.

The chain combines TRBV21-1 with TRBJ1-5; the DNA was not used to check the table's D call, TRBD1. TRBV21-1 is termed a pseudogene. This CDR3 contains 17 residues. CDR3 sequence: CASTRSGQSHSNQPQHF. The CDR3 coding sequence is TGTGCCAGCACTCGATCCGGACAGTCCCATAGCAATCAGCCCCAGCATTTT.

The CDR3 reads CASSSLGGRYEQYF. CDR3 DNA sequence: TGTGCCAGCAGTTCCCTCGGGGGGCGGTACGAGCAGTACTTC. The chain recombines TRBV6-1 with TRBJ2-5; D perhaps matches TRBD2 (7 bases). The tail of the sequence fits TRBJ2-7 better, so the J call may be wrong. CDR1 is MNHNS and CDR2 is SASEGT in the germline V gene. There are 14 residues in the CDR3.

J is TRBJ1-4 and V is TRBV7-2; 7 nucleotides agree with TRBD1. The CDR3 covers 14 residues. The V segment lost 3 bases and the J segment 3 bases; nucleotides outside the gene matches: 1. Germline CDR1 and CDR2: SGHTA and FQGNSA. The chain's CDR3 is CASSLTGSNEKLFF. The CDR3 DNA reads TGTGCCAGCAGCTTGACAGGGTCTAATGAAAAACTGTTTTTT. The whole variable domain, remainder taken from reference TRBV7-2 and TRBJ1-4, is GAGVSQSPSNKVTEKGKDVELRCDPISGHTALYWYRQSLGQGLEFLIYFQGNSAPDKSGLPSDRFSAERTGGSVSTLTIQRTQQEDSAVYLCASSLTGSNEKLFFGSGTQLSVL.

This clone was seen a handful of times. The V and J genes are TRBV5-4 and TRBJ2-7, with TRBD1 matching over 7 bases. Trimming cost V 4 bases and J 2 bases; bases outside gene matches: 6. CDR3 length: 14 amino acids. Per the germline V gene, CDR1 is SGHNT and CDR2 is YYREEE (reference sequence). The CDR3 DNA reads TGTGCCAGCAGCCGTGAAGACAGGGCCTACGAGCAGTACTTC. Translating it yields CASSREDRAYEQYF.

The CDR3 DNA reads as TGTGCCAGCAGCTTAGGAGGGGGATTGGATACGCAGTATTTT. Its translation: CASSLGGGLDTQYF. The rearrangement uses TRBV7-8 and TRBJ2-3, with D perhaps TRBD1 (6 bases). The CDR3 contains 14 residues. Germline V lookup: CDR1 SGHVS, CDR2 FQNEAQ. V lost 1 base to trimming and J lost 6 bases, with 11 bases between them.

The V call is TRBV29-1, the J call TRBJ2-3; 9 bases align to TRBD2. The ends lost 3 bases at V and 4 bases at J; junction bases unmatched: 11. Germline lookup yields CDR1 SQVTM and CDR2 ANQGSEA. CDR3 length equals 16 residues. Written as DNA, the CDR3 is TGCAGCGTTGATATTGGAGGGACTAGCAGCGCAGATACGCAGTATTTT. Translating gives CSVDIGGTSSADTQYF.

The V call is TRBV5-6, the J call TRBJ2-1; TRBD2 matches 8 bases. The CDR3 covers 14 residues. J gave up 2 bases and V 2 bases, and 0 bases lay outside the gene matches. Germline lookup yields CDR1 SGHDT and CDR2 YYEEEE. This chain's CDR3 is CASSFGGAYNEQFF. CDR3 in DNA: TGTGCCAGCAGCTTCGGGGGGGCCTACAATGAGCAGTTCTTC.

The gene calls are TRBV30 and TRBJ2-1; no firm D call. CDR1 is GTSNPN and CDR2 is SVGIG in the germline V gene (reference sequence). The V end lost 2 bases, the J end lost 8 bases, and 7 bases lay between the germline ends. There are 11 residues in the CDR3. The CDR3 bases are TGTGCCTGGAGTAAGTACTATGAGCAGTTCTTC. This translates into CAWSKYYEQFF.

The CDR3 DNA reads as TGTGCCAGCAGCCCTACCGGGACGAACACCGGGGAGCTGTTTTTT. Its protein product is CASSPTGTNTGELFF. The chain couples TRBV6-5 to TRBJ2-2; D possibly corresponds to TRBD2 (5 bases). Germline-derived CDR1 and CDR2 are MNHEY and SVGAGI. Trimming removed 6 bases from V and 0 bases from J, with 11 bases in between. This CDR3 spans 15 amino acids.

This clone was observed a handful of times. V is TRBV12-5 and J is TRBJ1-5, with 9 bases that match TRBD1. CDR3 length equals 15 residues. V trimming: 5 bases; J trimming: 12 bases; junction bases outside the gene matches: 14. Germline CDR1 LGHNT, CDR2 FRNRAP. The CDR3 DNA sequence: TGTGCTAGTGGTCCAGGACAGGGGACGCAATCAGACCAGCATTTT. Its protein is CASGPGQGTQSDQHF.

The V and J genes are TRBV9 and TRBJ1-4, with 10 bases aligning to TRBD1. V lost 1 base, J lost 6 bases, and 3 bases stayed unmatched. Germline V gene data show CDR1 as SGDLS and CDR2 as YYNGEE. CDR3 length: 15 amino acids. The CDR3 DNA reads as TGTGCCAGCAGCGTATCGACAGGGGGCGATGAAAAACTGTTTTTT. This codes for CASSVSTGGDEKLFF.

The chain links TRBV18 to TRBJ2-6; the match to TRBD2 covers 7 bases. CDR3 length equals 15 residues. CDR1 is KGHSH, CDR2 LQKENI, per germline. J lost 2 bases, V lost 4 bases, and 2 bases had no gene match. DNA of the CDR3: TGTGCCAGCTCACGCGGGGGTCCTGGGGCCAACGTCCTGACTTTC. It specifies CASSRGGPGANVLTF.

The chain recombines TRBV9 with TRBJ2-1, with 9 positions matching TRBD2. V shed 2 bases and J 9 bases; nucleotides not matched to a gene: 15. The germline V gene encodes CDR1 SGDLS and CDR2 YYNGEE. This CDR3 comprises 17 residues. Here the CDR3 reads CASSVIAGATTKGEQFF. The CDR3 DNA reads TGTGCCAGCAGCGTCATAGCGGGGGCGACAACTAAGGGTGAGCAGTTCTTC. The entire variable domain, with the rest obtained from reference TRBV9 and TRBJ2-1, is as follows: DSGVTQTPKHLITATGQRVTLRCSPRSGDLSVYWYQQSLDQGLQFLIQYYNGEERAKGNILERFSAQQFPDLHSELNLSSLELGDSALYFCASSVIAGATTKGEQFFGPGTRLTVL.

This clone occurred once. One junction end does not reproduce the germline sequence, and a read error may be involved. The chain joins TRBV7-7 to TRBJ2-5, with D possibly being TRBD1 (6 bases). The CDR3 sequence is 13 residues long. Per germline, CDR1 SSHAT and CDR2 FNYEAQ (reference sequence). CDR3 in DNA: TGTGCTAGCAGCCGTGACAGGCCAGAGACCCAGTACTTC. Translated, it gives CASSRDRPETQYF.

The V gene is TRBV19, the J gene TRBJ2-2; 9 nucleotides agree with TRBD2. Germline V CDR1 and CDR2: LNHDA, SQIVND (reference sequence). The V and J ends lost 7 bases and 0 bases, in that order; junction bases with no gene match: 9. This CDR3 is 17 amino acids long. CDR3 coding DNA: TGTGCCAGTACCACGGATAGCGGGGGAGCGAACACCGGGGAGCTGTTTTTT. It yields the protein CASTTDSGGANTGELFF.

DNA for the CDR3: TGCGCCAGCAGCCAAGATTGGGGACAGGTCGTCCCCGAGCAGTACTTC. It translates to CASSQDWGQVVPEQYF. The chain joins TRBV4-3 to TRBJ2-7; TRBD1 matches 8 bases. This CDR3 has 16 residues. V gave up 0 bases and J gave up 6 bases; unmatched junction bases: 10. The germline gives CDR1 LGHNA, CDR2 YSLEER.

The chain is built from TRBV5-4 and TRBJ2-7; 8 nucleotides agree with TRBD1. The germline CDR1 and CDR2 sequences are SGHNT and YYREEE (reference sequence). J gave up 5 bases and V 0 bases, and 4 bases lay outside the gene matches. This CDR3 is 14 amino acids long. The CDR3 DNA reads TGTGCCAGCAGCTTGGGGACAGGGAAAAACGAGCAGTACTTC. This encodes CASSLGTGKNEQYF.

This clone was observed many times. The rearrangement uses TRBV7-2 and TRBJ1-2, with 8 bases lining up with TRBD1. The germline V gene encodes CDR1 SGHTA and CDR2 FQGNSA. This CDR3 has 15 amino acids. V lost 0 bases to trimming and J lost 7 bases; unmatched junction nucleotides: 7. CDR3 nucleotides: TGTGCCAGCAGCTTAGCGGACAGGGAGGGATCTGGCTACACCTTC. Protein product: CASSLADREGSGYTF. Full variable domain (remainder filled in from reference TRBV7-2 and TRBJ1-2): GAGVSQSPSNKVTEKGKDVELRCDPISGHTALYWYRQSLGQGLEFLIYFQGNSAPDKSGLPSDRFSAERTGGSVSTLTIQRTQQEDSAVYLCASSLADREGSGYTFGSGTRLTVV.

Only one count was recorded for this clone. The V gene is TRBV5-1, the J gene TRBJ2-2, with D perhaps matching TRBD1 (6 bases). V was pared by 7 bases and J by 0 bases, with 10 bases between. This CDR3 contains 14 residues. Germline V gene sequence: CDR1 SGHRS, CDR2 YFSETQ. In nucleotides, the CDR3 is TGCGCCAGCGGGGACAACCCGAACACCGGGGAGCTGTTTTTT. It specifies CASGDNPNTGELFF.